The 4 T cell receptor beta chains listed next were all sequenced from one sample in a study of cytomegalovirus exposure and HLA in healthy donors. Primers included in the PCR were 60 Vbeta and 13 Jbeta primers. Profiled with immunoSEQ multiplex PCR; TCRdb holds only in-frame clones, not every one. The repertoire holds tens of thousands of clones, with approximately 67% as singletons. The sequenced sample consisted of PBMCs. The origin of the receptors is a man between 25 and 39 years old in good health and CMV-seronegative.

In its sample, this clone was seen a few times. The chain links TRBV19 to TRBJ1-1; D is possibly TRBD1 (6 bases). Between the trimmed V and J ends, which lost 6 bases and 1 base, there was a span of 9 bases. The germline V gene encodes CDR1 LNHDA and CDR2 SQIVND (reference sequence). The CDR3 is 13 amino acids. CDR3 sequence (DNA): TGTGCCAGTAGAATGACAGGGAACACTGAAGCTTTCTTT. Residues: CASRMTGNTEAFF.

This clone was seen a handful of times. V and J are TRBV6-6 and TRBJ2-1; 9 bases line up with TRBD2. Germline CDR1 MNHNY, CDR2 SVGAGI (reference sequence). Germline trimming cut 5 bases from V and 4 bases from J; bases unmatched to any gene: 6. The CDR3 is made up of 15 amino acids. The CDR3, as DNA: TGTGCCAGCAGTCACGGACTAGCGAAATACAATGAGCAGTTCTTC. It specifies CASSHGLAKYNEQFF.

This clone was counted a single time. V usage is TRBV29-1 and J usage is TRBJ1-1; possible D gene TRBD1, 5 bases. Trimming cost V 0 bases and J 10 bases, with 12 bases left between them. The CDR3 runs to 12 residues. Germline CDR1 is SQVTM and CDR2 is ANQGSEA. The CDR3 DNA reads TGCAGCGTTGAAGACCAGGGTTTGGCAGCTTTCTTT. Encoded protein: CSVEDQGLAAFF. The full variable domain, completed using reference TRBV29-1 and TRBJ1-1, is SAVISQKPSRDICQRGTSLTIQCQVDSQVTMMFWYRQQPGQSLTLIATANQGSEATYESGFVIDKFPISRPNLTFSTLTVSNMSPEDSSIYLCSVEDQGLAAFFGQGTRLTVV.

This clone was recorded only once. V and J are TRBV18 and TRBJ2-7, with D possibly TRBD1 on 6 matching bases. In germline, CDR1 is KGHSH, CDR2 LQKENI. This CDR3 is built from 14 residues. V shed 4 bases and J shed 2 bases, with 12 bases lying between them. The DNA for the CDR3 is TGTGCCAGCTCACAAAGGGACACCCCCTACGAGCAGTACTTC. Its translation is CASSQRDTPYEQYF.